The 12 T cell receptor beta chains in this list originate from one sample, sequenced in a study of blood T cells in healthy people across ages. A second roughly 7 to 11 cycle PCR used barcoded and J-beta primers. Using its own MiXCR run on the 5' RACE reads, TCRdb lists one record per CDR3 protein. The data show 1,500,000 or so distinct CDR3 sequences, about 42% seen once. The sample consisted of blood. The receptors were gathered from a young woman in good health.

This chain links TRBV25-1 with TRBJ1-2; 7 nucleotides line up with TRBD1. Germline CDR1 MGHDK, CDR2 SYGVNS. This CDR3 has 14 amino acids. After removal of 2 bases from V and 8 bases from J, the junction contained 8 bases not matched to a gene. CDR3 coding DNA: TGTGCCAGCAGTGAACAGGGGGGGAAAGAGGGCTACACCTTC. This gives the protein CASSEQGGKEGYTF.

This sequence joins TRBV27 and TRBJ1-6; D might be TRBD1 (5 bases). Per germline, CDR1 MNHEY and CDR2 SMNVEV (reference sequence). V was shortened by 5 bases and J by 6 bases, with 8 bases between the two germline ends. The CDR3 extends over 13 amino acids. This CDR3 reads CASSPGTNSPLHF. The CDR3 DNA follows: TGTGCCAGCAGTCCCGGGACTAATTCACCCCTCCACTTT.

There are a few counts of this clonotype. The V gene is TRBV5-1, the J gene TRBJ2-1; TRBD1 might be the D (5 bases). The germline V gene encodes CDR1 SGHRS and CDR2 YFSETQ. V was shortened by 3 bases and J by 7 bases, with 14 bases between the two germline ends. The CDR3 loop spans 14 amino acids. CDR3 sequence reads: CASSWVRPGNEQFF. CDR3 DNA: TGCGCCAGCAGCTGGGTCCGGCCAGGGAATGAGCAGTTCTTC.

This clonotype has a handful of counts. The chain employs TRBV12-3 or TRBV12-4 and TRBJ1-1, with TRBD1 matching over 9 bases. The CDR3 totals 15 residues. J gave up 5 bases and V 6 bases, and 10 bases lay outside the gene matches. Here the CDR3 reads CASRLRQGDGTEAFF. CDR3 DNA: TGTGCCAGCAGATTACGACAGGGGGACGGTACTGAAGCTTTCTTT.

The rearrangement uses TRBV4-3 and TRBJ1-5, with a tentative D call TRBD1 (5 bases). V was clipped by 3 bases and J by 6 bases, with 12 bases between them. Germline V gene data show CDR1 as LGHNA and CDR2 as YSLEER. This CDR3 spans 14 amino acids. CDR3 nucleotides: TGCGCCAGCAGCCATACCGGGGGGGTTCAGCCCCAGCATTTT. The encoded protein is CASSHTGGVQPQHF.

This clonotype has a count of ten or more. The chain employs TRBV15 and TRBJ2-1; D is unclear. In germline, CDR1 is LNHNV, CDR2 YYDKDF (reference sequence). Trimming stripped 2 bases from V and 4 bases from J, with 3 bases between. This CDR3 region has 12 residues. In nucleotides, the CDR3 is TGTGCCACCAGCAGAACTTACAATGAGCAGTTCTTC. Encoded protein: CATSRTYNEQFF.

This chain joins TRBV2 and TRBJ2-1; D is unclear. Germline V gene sequence: CDR1 SNHLY, CDR2 FYNNEI. This CDR3 contains 14 residues. Trimming shortened V by 4 bases and J by 2 bases, and 9 bases separated the two germline ends. CDR3 in DNA: TGTGCCAGCAGTGTGGACCCCCCCTACAATGAGCAGTTCTTC. This sequence encodes CASSVDPPYNEQFF.

The V and J genes are TRBV7-2 and TRBJ2-5; 7 positions match TRBD1. Germline V CDR1 and CDR2: SGHTA, FQGNSA. The CDR3 spans 16 residues. The ends lost 6 bases at V and 3 bases at J; junction bases unmatched: 13. Here the CDR3 DNA reads TGTGCCAGCAGTACACCCCGACAGGGAACCAAAGAGACCCAGTACTTC. Amino acids: CASSTPRQGTKETQYF.

This clonotype was observed once. The V call is TRBV6-6, the J call TRBJ2-2; possible D gene TRBD1, 6 bases. This CDR3 contains 15 residues. Germline CDR1 is MNHNY and CDR2 is SVGAGI (reference sequence). V lost 2 bases, J lost 4 bases, and 11 bases lay in between. The CDR3 nucleotides read TGTGCCAGCAGTTACACGACAGGTTCCACCGGGGAGCTGTTTTTT. Encoded protein: CASSYTTGSTGELFF.

This clonotype was seen a single time. The J gene is TRBJ1-1, the V gene TRBV18; unclear D gene. Per germline, CDR1 KGHSH and CDR2 LQKENI. The CDR3 extends over 17 amino acids. V was shortened by 3 bases and J by 1 base, with 18 bases between the two germline ends. The CDR3 loop reads CASSPSLEAFKNTEAFF. The CDR3 DNA reads as TGTGCCAGCTCACCCTCGCTAGAGGCCTTTAAGAACACTGAAGCTTTCTTT.

The chain uses TRBV20-1 and TRBJ1-2, with D maybe TRBD1 (5 bases). V was clipped by 0 bases and J by 4 bases, with 12 bases between them. The CDR3 length is 14 residues. Germline CDR1 reads DFQATT; CDR2 reads SNEGSKA (reference sequence). The CDR3 DNA reads TGCAGTGCTAGAGATGCCCGGGGGGGCTATGGCTACACCTTC. This encodes CSARDARGGYGYTF.

The V gene is TRBV13, the J gene TRBJ2-7, with TRBD1 as a possible D gene (6 bases). CDR3 length: 15 residues. The V end lost 5 bases, the J end lost 1 base, and 15 bases lay between the germline ends. CDR1 and CDR2 (germline): PRHDT, FYEKMQ (reference sequence). CDR3 residues: CASSPATGPSYEQYF. The CDR3 DNA is TGTGCCAGCAGCCCCGCGACAGGACCTTCCTACGAGCAGTACTTC.